A single sample is the source of the 22 T cell receptor beta chains below, sequenced in a study of PD-L1 blockade in urothelial cancer. Time point indicated: pretreatment peripheral blood. Measured with immunoSEQ multiplex PCR; TCRdb has only the in-frame clones, and not every one. The sample consists of 43,000 or so clones, approximately 80% of them appearing once. Sequencing was performed on PBMCs, taken around atezolizumab (anti-PD-L1) treatment. These receptors all stem from a man between 60 and 70 years old with urothelial cancer.

This clone was counted a single time. The V gene is TRBV4-1, the J gene TRBJ1-4, with TRBD1 matching 8 bases. After removal of 3 bases from V and 7 bases from J, the junction contained 7 bases not matched to a gene. From germline, CDR1 is MGHRA and CDR2 YSYEKL. The CDR3 consists of 15 residues. In DNA, the CDR3 is TGCGCCAGCAGCCAGACCGGGACAGGAGGTGAAAAACTGTTTTTT. The encoded protein is CASSQTGTGGEKLFF.

The rearrangement links TRBV2 to TRBJ2-5; tentatively, D is TRBD2 (6 bases). The V and J ends lost 4 bases and 1 base respectively, with 10 bases between them. The germline CDR1 and CDR2 sequences are SNHLY and FYNNEI. This CDR3 has 14 residues. CDR3 region: CASSASGVQETQYF. The CDR3 DNA sequence: TGTGCCAGCAGTGCGTCGGGAGTCCAAGAGACCCAGTACTTC.

The gene calls are TRBV6-5 and TRBJ2-2, with a possible D match to TRBD2 (7 bases). Trimming stripped 8 bases from V and 7 bases from J, with 14 bases between. Per germline, CDR1 MNHEY and CDR2 SVGAGI. The CDR3 loop spans 13 amino acids. The CDR3 loop is CASRGAKGGELFF. CDR3 bases: TGTGCCAGCCGGGGGGCCAAGGGCGGGGAGCTGTTTTTT.

This clone has just one count. The J gene is TRBJ2-1, the V gene TRBV7-6; perhaps TRBD2 as D (6 bases). The CDR3 covers 16 residues. V gave up 5 bases and J gave up 5 bases, with 19 bases separating them. The germline V gene has CDR1 SGHVS and CDR2 FNYEAQ. The CDR3 spells CASSRLQAEGNNEQFF. The CDR3 DNA reads TGTGCCAGCAGCCGACTACAGGCGGAGGGGAACAATGAGCAGTTCTTC.

The rearrangement links TRBV27 to TRBJ2-7; 8 nucleotides match TRBD1. Germline V gene lookup returns CDR1 MNHEY and CDR2 SMNVEV (reference sequence). The length of the CDR3 is 15 residues. J gave up 6 bases and V 8 bases, and 15 bases lay outside the gene matches. The CDR3 DNA reads as TGTGCCAGCCGCGCGAAGCAGGGGGCAGTGGGCGAGCAGTACTTC. It encodes CASRAKQGAVGEQYF.

This clone was observed once. The chain carries TRBV4-1 and TRBJ1-2, with 7 bases identical to TRBD1. CDR1 MGHRA and CDR2 YSYEKL come from the germline V gene. The trim removed 3 bases at V and 4 bases at J, leaving 8 bases unmatched. The CDR3 is 15 amino acids. DNA of the CDR3: TGCGCCAGCAGCCATCCCACGGGACAGTCCTATGGCTACACCTTC. Protein sequence: CASSHPTGQSYGYTF.

The CDR3 protein is CASRSDRDQPQHF. The CDR3 DNA follows: TGCGCCAGCAGATCGGACAGGGACCAGCCCCAGCATTTT. The chain uses TRBV5-1 and TRBJ1-5; 8 positions match TRBD1. Germline loops: CDR1 SGHRS, CDR2 YFSETQ. The CDR3 contains 13 residues. Losses at the gene ends were 5 bases for V and 7 bases for J; bases not matched to a gene: 5. Filled out from reference TRBV5-1 and TRBJ1-5, the complete variable domain reads KAGVTQTPRYLIKTRGQQVTLSCSPISGHRSVSWYQQTPGQGLQFLFEYFSETQRNKGNFPGRFSGRQFSNSRSEMNVSTLELGDSALYLCASRSDRDQPQHFGDGTRLSIL.

On this clone itself: Other DNA sequences in the sample encode the same CDR3. The chain employs TRBV10-1 and TRBJ2-7, with no clear D. Trimming took 0 bases from V and 7 from J, leaving 10 bases between them. CDR1 and CDR2 from the germline V gene are WNHNN and SYGVQD (reference sequence). The CDR3 contains 13 residues. CDR3 protein: CASSESGLGEQYF. The CDR3, as DNA: TGCGCCAGCAGTGAGTCTGGGCTGGGTGAGCAGTACTTC.

The chain joins TRBV6-5 to TRBJ1-4, with 9 bases lining up with TRBD1. CDR3 length: 15 residues. Germline CDR1 reads MNHEY; CDR2 reads SVGAGI. The junction had 6 bases not matched to a gene; V was cut back by 2 bases and J by 8 bases. For the CDR3, the DNA is TGTGCCAGCAGTTACGGCGGGACAGGGCCCGAAAAACTGTTTTTT. Translating it yields CASSYGGTGPEKLFF.

The chain recombines TRBV30 with TRBJ1-2; 8 bases are shared with TRBD1. Trimming removed 5 bases from V and 2 bases from J; junction bases left unmatched: 4. From germline, CDR1 is GTSNPN and CDR2 SVGIG (reference sequence). There are 13 residues in the CDR3. CDR3 sequence reads: CAWVRDRNYGYTF. The CDR3 region has the DNA TGTGCCTGGGTAAGGGACAGGAACTATGGCTACACCTTC. Filled out from reference TRBV30 and TRBJ1-2, the complete variable domain reads SQTIHQWPATLVQPVGSPLSLECTVEGTSNPNLYWYRQAAGRGLQLLFYSVGIGQISSEVPQNLSASRPQDRQFILSSKKLLLSDSGFYLCAWVRDRNYGYTFGSGTRLTVV.

The rearrangement links TRBV18 to TRBJ2-7, with D uncertain. V was cut by 4 bases and J by 1 base, with 5 bases left in between. The CDR3 extends over 12 amino acids. Germline CDR1 reads KGHSH; CDR2 reads LQKENI. CDR3 nucleotides: TGTGCCAGCTCACTCCAATCCTACGAGCAGTACTTC. Protein sequence: CASSLQSYEQYF.

This chain links TRBV7-2 with TRBJ2-1; 10 bases fit TRBD2. Germline loops: CDR1 SGHTA, CDR2 FQGNSA. V shed 1 base and J 9 bases; nucleotides not matched to a gene: 9. This CDR3 region has 16 residues. The CDR3 sequence: CASSLVPAGGQSEQFF. CDR3 DNA sequence: TGTGCCAGCAGCTTAGTTCCAGCGGGGGGGCAGAGTGAGCAGTTCTTC. Looking up the rest from reference TRBV7-2 and TRBJ2-1 gives the full variable domain: GAGVSQSPSNKVTEKGKDVELRCDPISGHTALYWYRQSLGQGLEFLIYFQGNSAPDKSGLPSDRFSAERTGGSVSTLTIQRTQQEDSAVYLCASSLVPAGGQSEQFFGPGTRLTVL.

The chain carries TRBV6-1 and TRBJ1-5; TRBD1 agrees at 7 bases. J gave up 5 bases and V 5 bases, and 9 bases lay outside the gene matches. The CDR3 consists of 15 residues. Germline values: CDR1 MNHNS, CDR2 SASEGT. The CDR3, as DNA: TGTGCCAGCAGTCTCCCGACAGGGTTAGATCAGCCCCAGCATTTT. This translates into CASSLPTGLDQPQHF.

In its sample, this clone was seen once. A junction end diverges from the germline sequence, so it may reflect a read error. V gene TRBV7-7 combines with J gene TRBJ2-1; 11 bases match TRBD1. Looked up from germline, CDR1 is SSHAT and CDR2 is FNYEAQ (reference sequence). This CDR3 region has 16 residues. In nucleotides, the CDR3 is TGTGCTAGCAGCACTGGACAGGGGGCGGATAGCAATGAGCAGTTCTTC. Protein product: CASSTGQGADSNEQFF.

V is TRBV5-1 and J is TRBJ2-7; 8 nucleotides match TRBD2. Germline CDR1 SGHRS, CDR2 YFSETQ. CDR3 length equals 16 residues. Trimming removed 3 bases from V and 4 bases from J; junction bases left unmatched: 12. CDR3 loop: CASSSSGGPLPYEQYF. The CDR3 nucleotides read TGCGCCAGCAGCTCCTCGGGAGGGCCGCTTCCATACGAGCAGTACTTC.

The gene calls are TRBV29-1 and TRBJ2-5, with a possible D match to TRBD1 (5 bases). CDR1 SQVTM and CDR2 ANQGSEA come from the germline V gene. This CDR3 is 15 amino acids long. Trimming cost V 1 base and J 4 bases, with 16 bases left between them. In nucleotides, the CDR3 is TGCAGCGTTGAAGTAGGTGCAGGGTTGGGAGAGACCCAGTACTTC. It is translated as CSVEVGAGLGETQYF.

The chain combines TRBV27 with TRBJ1-1, with D hard to call. Germline loops: CDR1 MNHEY, CDR2 SMNVEV (reference sequence). V shed 0 bases and J shed 3 bases, with 8 bases lying between them. This CDR3 is built from 14 residues. This chain's CDR3 is CASSLSSGDTEAFF. In DNA form, the CDR3 reads TGTGCCAGCAGTTTATCGTCCGGGGACACTGAAGCTTTCTTT.

This rearrangement joins TRBV28 to TRBJ1-1, with a possible D match to TRBD1 (6 bases). The ends were cut back, 2 bases at V and 8 bases at J, with 12 bases in the middle. Germline lookup yields CDR1 MDHEN and CDR2 SYDVKM. The CDR3 has 13 amino acids. The CDR3 loop is CASSLGRGREAFF. The CDR3 nucleotides are TGTGCCAGCAGTTTAGGCAGGGGCAGAGAAGCTTTCTTT.

The V and J genes are TRBV19 and TRBJ2-7; 7 bases fit TRBD1. CDR3 length equals 15 residues. Germline lookup yields CDR1 LNHDA and CDR2 SQIVND (reference sequence). Unmatched junction bases numbered 5, after V lost 1 base and J lost 2 bases. Written as DNA, the CDR3 is TGTGCCAGTAGTATAGCGTCAGGGGGTACCTACGAGCAGTACTTC. Translated, it gives CASSIASGGTYEQYF. Full variable domain (missing parts from reference TRBV19 and TRBJ2-7): DGGITQSPKYLFRKEGQNVTLSCEQNLNHDAMYWYRQDPGQGLRLIYYSQIVNDFQKGDIAEGYSVSREKKESFPLTVTSAQKNPTAFYLCASSIASGGTYEQYFGPGTRLTVT.

This chain uses TRBV5-1 with TRBJ2-7; 8 nucleotides agree with TRBD1. V trimming: 4 bases; J trimming: 2 bases; junction bases outside the gene matches: 5. The CDR3 is 14 residues long. Germline lookup yields CDR1 SGHRS and CDR2 YFSETQ. CDR3 region: CASSTDRVAYEQYF. In nucleotides, the CDR3 is TGCGCCAGCAGCACGGACAGGGTGGCCTACGAGCAGTACTTC.

This clone was counted a few times. This sequence joins TRBV11-3 and TRBJ2-7; possible D gene TRBD2, 5 bases. Germline CDR1 is SGHNT and CDR2 is YENEEA. This CDR3 has 15 amino acids. V lost 5 bases, J lost 2 bases, and 16 bases lay in between. This CDR3 is CASSPDSGTPYEQYF. Here the CDR3 DNA reads TGTGCCAGCAGCCCGGACTCAGGAACCCCCTACGAGCAGTACTTC.

This clone was picked up a small number of times. The chain couples TRBV19 to TRBJ1-1; a weak D match, TRBD1 (6 bases). The V end was cut by 3 bases, the J end by 7 bases, with 12 bases between. CDR1 is LNHDA and CDR2 is SQIVND in the germline V gene (reference sequence). The CDR3 runs 13 residues. CDR3 sequence: CASSISQGIEAFF. In DNA form, the CDR3 reads TGTGCCAGTAGTATCTCACAGGGAATTGAAGCTTTCTTT.